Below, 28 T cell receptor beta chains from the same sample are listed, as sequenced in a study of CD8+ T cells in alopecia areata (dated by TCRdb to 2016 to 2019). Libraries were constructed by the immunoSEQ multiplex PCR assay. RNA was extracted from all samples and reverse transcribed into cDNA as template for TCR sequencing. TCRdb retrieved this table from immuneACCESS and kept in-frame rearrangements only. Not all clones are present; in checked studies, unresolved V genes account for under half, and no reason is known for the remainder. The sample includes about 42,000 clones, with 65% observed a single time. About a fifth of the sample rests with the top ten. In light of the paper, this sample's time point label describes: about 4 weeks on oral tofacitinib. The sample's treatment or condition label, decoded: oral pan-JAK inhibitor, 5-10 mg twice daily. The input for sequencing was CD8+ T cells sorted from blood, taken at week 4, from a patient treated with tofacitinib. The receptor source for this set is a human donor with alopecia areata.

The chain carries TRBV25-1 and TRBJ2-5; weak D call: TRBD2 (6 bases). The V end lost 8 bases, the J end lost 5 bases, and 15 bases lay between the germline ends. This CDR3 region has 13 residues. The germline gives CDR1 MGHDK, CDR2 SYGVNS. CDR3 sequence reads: CASALGGHETQYF. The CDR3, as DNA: TGTGCCAGCGCACTCGGGGGTCACGAGACCCAGTACTTC.

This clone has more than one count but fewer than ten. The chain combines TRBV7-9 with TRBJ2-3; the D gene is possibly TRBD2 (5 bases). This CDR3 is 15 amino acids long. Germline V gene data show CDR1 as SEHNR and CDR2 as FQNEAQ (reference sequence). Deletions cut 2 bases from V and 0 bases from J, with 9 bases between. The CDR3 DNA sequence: TGTGCCAGCAGCTTACTAGCAAGTAGCACAGATACGCAGTATTTT. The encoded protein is CASSLLASSTDTQYF. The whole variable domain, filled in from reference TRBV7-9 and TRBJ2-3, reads DTGVSQNPRHKITKRGQNVTFRCDPISEHNRLYWYRQTLGQGPEFLTYFQNEAQLEKSRLLSDRFSAERPKGSFSTLEIQRTEQGDSAMYLCASSLLASSTDTQYFGPGTRLTVL.

This chain's CDR3 is CASSEGGEIPSSTDTQYF. Here the CDR3 DNA reads TGTGCCAGCAGTGAAGGGGGGGAGATCCCGTCTAGCACAGATACGCAGTATTTT. The V and J genes are TRBV6-1 and TRBJ2-3; D possibly corresponds to TRBD2 (6 bases). The CDR3 totals 18 residues. With 1 base removed from V and 0 bases from J, the gap between germline ends came to 17 bases. Germline values: CDR1 MNHNS, CDR2 SASEGT.

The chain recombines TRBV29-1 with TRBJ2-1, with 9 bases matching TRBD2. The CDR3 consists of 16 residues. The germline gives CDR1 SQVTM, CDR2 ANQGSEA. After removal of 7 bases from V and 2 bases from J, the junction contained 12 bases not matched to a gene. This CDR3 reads CSAATFSGGPYNEQFF. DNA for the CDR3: TGCAGCGCCGCAACTTTCAGCGGGGGGCCCTACAATGAGCAGTTCTTC.

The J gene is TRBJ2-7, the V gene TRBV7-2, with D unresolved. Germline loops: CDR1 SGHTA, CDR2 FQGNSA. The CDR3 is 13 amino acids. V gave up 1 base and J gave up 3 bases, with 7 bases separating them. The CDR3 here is CASSLDLLYEQYF. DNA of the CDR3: TGTGCCAGCAGCTTAGATCTCCTCTACGAGCAGTACTTC.

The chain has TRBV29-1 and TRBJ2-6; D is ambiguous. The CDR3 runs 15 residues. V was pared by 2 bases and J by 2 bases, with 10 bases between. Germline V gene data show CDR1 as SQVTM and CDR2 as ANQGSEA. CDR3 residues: CSVEFVEAGANVLTF. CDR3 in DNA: TGCAGCGTTGAATTTGTAGAGGCTGGGGCCAACGTCCTGACTTTC. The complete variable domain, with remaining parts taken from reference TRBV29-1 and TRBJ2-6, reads SAVISQKPSRDICQRGTSLTIQCQVDSQVTMMFWYRQQPGQSLTLIATANQGSEATYESGFVIDKFPISRPNLTFSTLTVSNMSPEDSSIYLCSVEFVEAGANVLTFGAGSRLTVL.

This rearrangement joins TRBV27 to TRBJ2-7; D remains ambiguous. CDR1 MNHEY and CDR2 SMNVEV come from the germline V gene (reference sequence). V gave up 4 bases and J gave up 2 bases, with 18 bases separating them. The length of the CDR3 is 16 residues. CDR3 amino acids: CASSYSVGRLTYEQYF. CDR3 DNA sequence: TGTGCCAGCAGTTACAGTGTCGGGCGGCTAACCTACGAGCAGTACTTC.

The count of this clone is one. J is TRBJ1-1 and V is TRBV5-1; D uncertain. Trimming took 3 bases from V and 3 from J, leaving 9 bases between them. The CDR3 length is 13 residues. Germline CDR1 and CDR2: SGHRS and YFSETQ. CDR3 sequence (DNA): TGCGCCAGCAGCTGGGGTCCAGACACTGAAGCTTTCTTT. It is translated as CASSWGPDTEAFF.

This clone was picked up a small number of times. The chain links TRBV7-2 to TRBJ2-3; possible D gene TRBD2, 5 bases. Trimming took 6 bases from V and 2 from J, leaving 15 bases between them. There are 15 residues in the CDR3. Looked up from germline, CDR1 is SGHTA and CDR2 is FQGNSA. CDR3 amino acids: CASRKPGITTDTQYF. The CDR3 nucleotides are TGTGCCAGCAGAAAACCGGGGATTACCACAGATACGCAGTATTTT.

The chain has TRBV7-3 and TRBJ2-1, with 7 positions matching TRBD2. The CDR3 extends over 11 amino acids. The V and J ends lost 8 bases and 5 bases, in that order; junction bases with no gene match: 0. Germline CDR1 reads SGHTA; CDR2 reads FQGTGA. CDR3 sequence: CASGGDNEQFF. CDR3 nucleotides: TGTGCCAGCGGGGGGGACAATGAGCAGTTCTTC.

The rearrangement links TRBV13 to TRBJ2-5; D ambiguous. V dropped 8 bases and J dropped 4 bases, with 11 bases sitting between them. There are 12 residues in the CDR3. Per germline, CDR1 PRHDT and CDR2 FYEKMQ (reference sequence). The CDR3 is CASGMARETQYF. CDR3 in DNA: TGTGCCAGCGGGATGGCAAGAGAGACCCAGTACTTC. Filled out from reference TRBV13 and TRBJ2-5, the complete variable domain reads AAGVIQSPRHLIKEKRETATLKCYPIPRHDTVYWYQQGPGQDPQFLISFYEKMQSDKGSIPDRFSAQQFSDYHSELNMSSLELGDSALYFCASGMARETQYFGPGTRLLVL.

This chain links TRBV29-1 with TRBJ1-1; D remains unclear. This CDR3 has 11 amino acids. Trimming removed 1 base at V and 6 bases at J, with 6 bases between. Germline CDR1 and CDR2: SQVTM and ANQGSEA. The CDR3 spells CSVEVPPEAFF. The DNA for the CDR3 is TGCAGCGTTGAAGTTCCCCCTGAAGCTTTCTTT. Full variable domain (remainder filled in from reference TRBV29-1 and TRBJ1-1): SAVISQKPSRDICQRGTSLTIQCQVDSQVTMMFWYRQQPGQSLTLIATANQGSEATYESGFVIDKFPISRPNLTFSTLTVSNMSPEDSSIYLCSVEVPPEAFFGQGTRLTVV.

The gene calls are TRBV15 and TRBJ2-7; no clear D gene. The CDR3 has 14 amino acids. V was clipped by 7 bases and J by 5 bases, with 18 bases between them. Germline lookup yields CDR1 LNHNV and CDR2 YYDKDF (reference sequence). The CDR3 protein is CATTPDSEEHEQYF. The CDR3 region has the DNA TGTGCCACCACCCCCGATTCCGAAGAACACGAGCAGTACTTC. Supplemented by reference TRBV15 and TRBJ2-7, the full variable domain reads DAMVIQNPRYQVTQFGKPVTLSCSQTLNHNVMYWYQQKSSQAPKLLFHYYDKDFNNEADTPDNFQSRRPNTSFCFLDIRSPGLGDTAMYLCATTPDSEEHEQYFGPGTRLTVT.

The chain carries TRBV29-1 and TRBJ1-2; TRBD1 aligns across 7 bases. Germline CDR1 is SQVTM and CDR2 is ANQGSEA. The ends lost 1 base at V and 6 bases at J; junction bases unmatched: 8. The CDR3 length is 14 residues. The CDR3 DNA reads TGCAGCGTTGAAGGGGGACAGAGTTCGGATGGCTACACCTTC. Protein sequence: CSVEGGQSSDGYTF.

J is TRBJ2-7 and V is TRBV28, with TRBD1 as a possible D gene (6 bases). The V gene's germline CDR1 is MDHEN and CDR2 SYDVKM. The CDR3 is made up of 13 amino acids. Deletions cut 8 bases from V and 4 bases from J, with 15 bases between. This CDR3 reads CASAITRGYEQYF. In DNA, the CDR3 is TGTGCCAGCGCCATTACTAGGGGGTACGAGCAGTACTTC.

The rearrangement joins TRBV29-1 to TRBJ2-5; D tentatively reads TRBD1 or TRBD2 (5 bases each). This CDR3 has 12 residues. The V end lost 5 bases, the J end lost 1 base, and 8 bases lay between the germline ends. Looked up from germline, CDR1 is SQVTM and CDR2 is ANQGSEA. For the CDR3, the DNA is TGCAGCGTTCGGGACCGCCAAGAGACCCAGTACTTC. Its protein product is CSVRDRQETQYF.

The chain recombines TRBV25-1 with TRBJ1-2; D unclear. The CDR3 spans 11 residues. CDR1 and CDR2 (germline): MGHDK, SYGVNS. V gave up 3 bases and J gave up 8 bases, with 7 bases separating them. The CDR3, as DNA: TGTGCCAGCAGTGAGGGGAGGGGCTACACCTTC. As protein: CASSEGRGYTF.

For the CDR3, the DNA is TGCGCCAGCAGCGGCGACAGGGTGTACGAGCAGTACTTC. Translated: CASSGDRVYEQYF. The V gene is TRBV5-1, the J gene TRBJ2-7, with 7 bases matching TRBD1. V was pared by 4 bases and J by 4 bases, with 5 bases of the junction left unmatched. CDR1 SGHRS and CDR2 YFSETQ come from the germline V gene. The CDR3 runs 13 residues.

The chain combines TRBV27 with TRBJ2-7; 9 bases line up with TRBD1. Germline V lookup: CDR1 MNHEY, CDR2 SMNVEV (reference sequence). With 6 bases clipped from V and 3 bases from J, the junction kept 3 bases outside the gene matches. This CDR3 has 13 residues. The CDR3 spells CASRRTGDYEQYF. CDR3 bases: TGTGCCAGCAGGAGGACAGGGGACTACGAGCAGTACTTC.

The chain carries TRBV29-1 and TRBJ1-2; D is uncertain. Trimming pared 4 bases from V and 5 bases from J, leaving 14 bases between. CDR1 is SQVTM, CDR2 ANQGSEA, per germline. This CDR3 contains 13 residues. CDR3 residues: CSVAGALLYGYTF. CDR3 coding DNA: TGCAGCGTTGCGGGCGCCCTACTTTATGGCTACACCTTC.

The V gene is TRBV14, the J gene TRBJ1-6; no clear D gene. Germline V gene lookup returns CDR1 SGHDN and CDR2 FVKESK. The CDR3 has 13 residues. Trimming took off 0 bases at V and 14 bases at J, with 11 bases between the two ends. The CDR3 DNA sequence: TGTGCCAGCAGCCAAGATCAAGAGGGATCCCTCCACTTT. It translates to CASSQDQEGSLHF.

As DNA, the CDR3 is TGCGCCAGCAGCCAAGAGGACTCTAATGAGGTTGAGCAGTTCTTC. Protein: CASSQEDSNEVEQFF. The V gene is TRBV4-3, the J gene TRBJ2-1; possible D gene TRBD2, 5 bases. Trimming stripped 0 bases from V and 9 bases from J, with 15 bases between. The CDR3 has 15 amino acids. Germline V gives CDR1 LGHNA, CDR2 YSLEER.

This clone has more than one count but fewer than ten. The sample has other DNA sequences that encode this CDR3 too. The CDR3 DNA reads TGTGCCAGCAGGGAGGGCTACGAGCAGTACTTC. This sequence encodes CASREGYEQYF. V is TRBV25-1 and J is TRBJ2-7; tentatively, D is TRBD2 (6 bases). Germline assignment: CDR1 MGHDK and CDR2 SYGVNS. Trimming cost V 6 bases and J 3 bases, with 6 bases left between them. The CDR3 length is 11 residues.

DNA of the CDR3: TGCGCCAGCAGTCAATACAGGGTGGATTGGTCACCCCTCCACTTT. This encodes CASSQYRVDWSPLHF. The rearrangement joins TRBV23-1 to TRBJ1-6; D is possibly TRBD1 (6 bases). TRBV23-1 is marked as an open reading frame, function uncertain. V lost 1 base and J lost 10, with 14 bases in between. The length of the CDR3 is 15 residues.

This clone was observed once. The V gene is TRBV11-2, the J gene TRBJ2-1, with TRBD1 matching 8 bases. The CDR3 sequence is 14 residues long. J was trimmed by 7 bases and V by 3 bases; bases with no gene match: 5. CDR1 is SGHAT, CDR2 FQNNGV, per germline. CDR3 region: CASSFSTGVNEQFF. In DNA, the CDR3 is TGTGCCAGCAGCTTCTCGACAGGGGTGAATGAGCAGTTCTTC.

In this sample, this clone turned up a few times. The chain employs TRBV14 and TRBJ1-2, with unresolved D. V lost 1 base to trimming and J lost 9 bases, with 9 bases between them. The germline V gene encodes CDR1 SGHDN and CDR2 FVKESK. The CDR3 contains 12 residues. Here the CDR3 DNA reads TGTGCCAGCAGCCAAGGACCGAGAAGCTACACCTTC. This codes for CASSQGPRSYTF.

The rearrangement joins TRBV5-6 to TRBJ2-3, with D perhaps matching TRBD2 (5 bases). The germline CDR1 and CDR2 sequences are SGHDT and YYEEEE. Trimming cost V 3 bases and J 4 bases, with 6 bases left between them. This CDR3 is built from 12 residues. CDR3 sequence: CASSWRADTQYF. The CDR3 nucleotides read TGTGCCAGCAGCTGGCGGGCAGATACGCAGTATTTT.

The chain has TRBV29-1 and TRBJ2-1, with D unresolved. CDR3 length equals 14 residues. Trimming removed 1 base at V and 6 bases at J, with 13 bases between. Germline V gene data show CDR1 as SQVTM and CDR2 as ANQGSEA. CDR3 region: CSVEVTPKGNEQFF. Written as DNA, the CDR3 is TGCAGCGTTGAAGTAACACCAAAGGGCAATGAGCAGTTCTTC.